The 21 T cell receptor beta chains below were found in one sample sequenced in a study of breast tumors, draining lymph nodes, adjacent tissues (TCRdb year 2016). The lymph node samples were taken from the axillary draining lymph nodes of breast cancer patients. The receptor library was made with multiplex PCR. Sequencing instrument: Illumina HiSeq 2000. TCRdb reanalyzed the raw reads on its own, using fastp at Q25 for trimming and MiXCR for clone calling, and kept in-frame beta chains. For every CDR3 protein sequence, its rows merge into one entry that carries the most common genes and DNA. The sample table records around 130,000 distinct CDR3 sequences; about 20% of these occur just once. The ten largest account for roughly 3.6% of the sample. The sequenced sample consisted of axillary lymph node tissue. These receptors were collected from a female donor with breast cancer. Some clones in this sample may be carry-over from other donors' samples.

This chain joins TRBV19 and TRBJ1-5; a possible D gene is TRBD1 (6 bases). Trimming cost V 7 bases and J 9 bases, with 28 bases left between them. The CDR3 has 17 residues. CDR1 LNHDA and CDR2 SQIVND come from the germline V gene (reference sequence). In DNA form, the CDR3 reads TGTGCCAGTACGAGGTATTGGGGCAGGGGACCTAAGGGGCCCCAGCATTTT. Translation: CASTRYWGRGPKGPQHF.

This clonotype was detected many times. The chain carries TRBV30 and TRBJ1-3; tentative D call: TRBD1 (6 bases). V was cut by 3 bases and J by 2 bases, with 11 bases left in between. The germline CDR1 and CDR2 sequences are GTSNPN and SVGIG (reference sequence). The CDR3 consists of 14 residues. CDR3: CAWRLQGAGNTIYF. In DNA form, the CDR3 reads TGTGCCTGGAGACTACAGGGAGCTGGAAACACCATATATTTT.

The chain combines TRBV5-4 with TRBJ2-1; the match to TRBD1 covers 7 bases. This CDR3 spans 14 amino acids. The V gene end was trimmed by 3 bases and the J gene end by 12 bases; junction bases not matched to a gene: 12. Germline V gene lookup returns CDR1 SGHNT and CDR2 YYREEE (reference sequence). CDR3 sequence reads: CASSSEPTGDGQFF. The CDR3 bases are TGTGCCAGCAGCTCCGAACCTACAGGGGATGGGCAGTTCTTC.

V usage is TRBV10-3 and J usage is TRBJ2-2; D gene unclear. V lost 5 bases, J lost 6 bases, and 7 bases lay in between. Germline values: CDR1 ENHRY, CDR2 SYGVKD. The CDR3 length is 12 residues. CDR3 DNA: TGTGCCATCAGTCTCGGTCCCGGGGAGCTGTTTTTT. Protein product: CAISLGPGELFF.

At least ten counts were recorded for this clonotype. The rearrangement uses TRBV6-5 and TRBJ2-3, with 8 bases matching TRBD2. Germline V gene sequence: CDR1 MNHEY, CDR2 SVGAGI. CDR3 length equals 16 residues. J gave up 0 bases and V 5 bases, and 7 bases lay outside the gene matches. CDR3 sequence (DNA): TGTGCCAGCAGTCATTCGGCTAGCGGGAGCACAGATACGCAGTATTTT. Translating gives CASSHSASGSTDTQYF.

This clonotype was recorded many times. The chain is built from TRBV7-3 and TRBJ2-1; 11 positions match TRBD2. CDR3 length: 15 residues. V dropped 5 bases and J dropped 5; count of bases not matched to a gene: 5. The germline CDR1 and CDR2 sequences are SGHTA and FQGTGA. In DNA form, the CDR3 reads TGTGCCAGCAGCGAAACTAGCGGGAGAAACAATGAGCAGTTCTTC. Amino acid sequence: CASSETSGRNNEQFF.

Worth noting for this clonotype: A much larger clonotype is one base distant, so this may be a read error. The chain carries TRBV18 and TRBJ1-2; D is ambiguous. The CDR3 has 15 amino acids. The germline V gene encodes CDR1 KGHSH and CDR2 LQKENI. CDR3 loop: CASTPSGGSSTSYTF. Written as DNA, the CDR3 is TGTGCCAGCACACCCTCGGGAGGATCTAGTACAAGCTACACCTTC.

At least ten counts were recorded for this clonotype. The genes are TRBV3-1 and TRBJ2-2; D call uncertain. Germline CDR1 is LGHDT and CDR2 is YNNKEL (reference sequence). The V end lost 4 bases, the J end lost 3 bases, and 9 bases lay between the germline ends. The CDR3 is made up of 14 amino acids. As DNA, the CDR3 is TGTGCCAGCAGCCTAATCTCGTACACCGGGGAGCTGTTTTTT. It encodes CASSLISYTGELFF.

This clonotype has ten or more counts. CDR3 amino acids: CASSLAGPKEDEQFF. Written as DNA, the CDR3 is TGCGCCAGCAGCTTGGCGGGCCCAAAGGAGGATGAGCAGTTCTTC. The chain couples TRBV5-1 to TRBJ2-1; weak D call: TRBD2 (5 bases). The germline V gene has CDR1 SGHRS and CDR2 YFSETQ. The CDR3 has 15 residues. Trimming took off 0 bases at V and 8 bases at J, with 15 bases between the two ends.

CDR3 sequence: CASSESPGQGYGYTF. In nucleotides, the CDR3 is TGTGCCAGCAGTGAAAGCCCGGGACAGGGGTATGGCTACACCTTC. V and J are TRBV6-1 and TRBJ1-2; 10 bases are a match to TRBD1. V trimming: 2 bases; J trimming: 5 bases; junction bases outside the gene matches: 5. The V gene's germline CDR1 is MNHNS and CDR2 SASEGT. The CDR3 is 15 residues long.

This clonotype was found a few times. The V and J genes are TRBV27 and TRBJ2-7; D is possibly TRBD1 or TRBD2 (7 bases each). V gave up 3 bases and J gave up 6 bases, with 12 bases separating them. Germline V gives CDR1 MNHEY, CDR2 SMNVEV (reference sequence). The CDR3 length is 13 residues. CDR3 loop: CASSLGGGGEQYF. The CDR3 coding sequence is TGTGCCAGCAGTTTGGGAGGGGGCGGCGAGCAGTACTTC.

The chain couples TRBV6-5 to TRBJ1-2; D call uncertain. Trimming removed 5 bases from V and 4 bases from J, with 11 bases in between. CDR3 length: 13 amino acids. Germline V CDR1 and CDR2: MNHEY, SVGAGI. The CDR3 protein is CASSLDNLYGYTF. The CDR3 nucleotides read TGTGCCAGCAGTCTAGACAACCTCTATGGCTACACCTTC.

This clonotype was counted only a few times. The chain carries TRBV28 and TRBJ2-1, with a weak D call TRBD1 (6 bases). Trimming removed 4 bases at V and 4 bases at J, with 14 bases between. This CDR3 is built from 15 residues. Germline CDR1 is MDHEN and CDR2 is SYDVKM. The CDR3 loop reads CASSSTGSGYNEQFF. CDR3 sequence (DNA): TGTGCCAGCAGTTCTACAGGGTCTGGGTACAATGAGCAGTTCTTC. Full variable domain (outside the CDR3, taken from reference TRBV28 and TRBJ2-1): DVKVTQSSRYLVKRTGEKVFLECVQDMDHENMFWYRQDPGLGLRLIYFSYDVKMKEKGDIPEGYSVSREKKERFSLILESASTNQTSMYLCASSSTGSGYNEQFFGPGTRLTVL.

In its sample, this clonotype was seen many times. The chain recombines TRBV15 with TRBJ2-3; 7 bases line up with TRBD1. J was trimmed by 3 bases and V by 0 bases; bases with no gene match: 6. Germline V gene lookup returns CDR1 LNHNV and CDR2 YYDKDF (reference sequence). The CDR3 has 16 amino acids. DNA for the CDR3: TGTGCCACCAGCAGAGAGAGGACAGGTAGTACAGATACGCAGTATTTT. It encodes CATSRERTGSTDTQYF.

This clonotype was counted ten times or more. The chain couples TRBV12-3 or TRBV12-4 to TRBJ2-1, with 8 bases that match TRBD2. The CDR3 has 15 amino acids. The V gene end was trimmed by 4 bases and the J gene end by 6 bases; junction bases not matched to a gene: 8. The CDR3 sequence: CASSYSGSPLNEQFF. The CDR3 DNA reads as TGTGCCAGCAGTTACAGCGGGAGCCCTCTCAATGAGCAGTTCTTC.

This clonotype has a count of ten or more. The chain combines TRBV24-1 with TRBJ2-2; D ambiguous. This CDR3 has 14 amino acids. The germline V and J ends were trimmed by 0 bases and 5 bases, with 6 bases remaining between them. Germline V CDR1 and CDR2: KGHDR, SFDVKD. The CDR3, as DNA: TGTGCCACCAGTGATTTGCTATCTACCGGGGAGCTGTTTTTT. The encoded protein is CATSDLLSTGELFF.

The sample holds many counts of this clonotype. The chain employs TRBV7-9 and TRBJ2-1, with D possibly being TRBD1 (5 bases). The CDR3 has 13 amino acids. The V gene's germline CDR1 is SEHNR and CDR2 FQNEAQ (reference sequence). Trimming pared 5 bases from V and 5 bases from J, leaving 10 bases between. The CDR3 DNA follows: TGTGCCAGCAGCGTCGACAGTAACAATGAGCAGTTCTTC. Residues: CASSVDSNNEQFF.

In its sample, this clonotype was seen many times. The chain joins TRBV20-1 to TRBJ2-5; weak D call: TRBD2 (5 bases). Germline V gives CDR1 DFQATT, CDR2 SNEGSKA (reference sequence). The CDR3 runs to 11 residues. CDR3 nucleotides: TGCTGTTTAGACTACCGCGGGACCCAGTACTTC. Protein sequence: CCLDYRGTQYF.

Remarks on this clonotype: The CDR3 does not end in the conserved phenylalanine or tryptophan, so this is likely a read error. The gene calls are TRBV12-3 or TRBV12-4 and TRBJ2-1; D is possibly TRBD1 or TRBD2 (5 bases each). V was trimmed by 4 bases and J by 7 bases, leaving 14 bases between them. This CDR3 region has 14 residues. The CDR3 region is CASSSDQGGNEQFL. The CDR3 DNA sequence: TGTGCCAGCAGTTCGGACCAGGGCGGGAATGAGCAGTTCCTC.

As for this clonotype: A read error may be the cause here, since a much bigger clone is one base away. The CDR3 loop is CASSLGFGCTF. DNA of the CDR3: TGTGCCAGCAGTTTAGGTTTTGGCTGCACCTTC. The chain carries TRBV12-3 or TRBV12-4 and TRBJ1-2, with D hard to call. This CDR3 has 11 residues.

At least ten counts were recorded for this clonotype. The chain combines TRBV5-1 with TRBJ1-3; 8 positions agree with TRBD1. The CDR3 runs to 16 residues. Germline V gene lookup returns CDR1 SGHRS and CDR2 YFSETQ. The V gene end was trimmed by 4 bases and the J gene end by 4 bases; junction bases not matched to a gene: 10. CDR3 nucleotides: TGCGCCAGCAGCGGAACGACAGGGGAGTTCGGAAACACCATATATTTT. It codes for CASSGTTGEFGNTIYF.